The 2 T cell receptor beta chains below come from one sample, sequenced in a study of cytomegalovirus exposure and HLA in healthy donors (dated by TCRdb to 2016 to 2017). The library came from the immunoSEQ multiplex PCR assay. For the multiplex PCR, a mixture combining 60 forward primers for TCR Vbeta segments and 13 reverse primers for TCR Jbeta segments was used. Not all clones reach the TCRdb copy of this immuneACCESS table, which keeps in-frame sequences only. Checked studies attribute under half of the gap to unresolved V genes and leave the rest unexplained. In this sample the table shows about 150,000 clones, about 83% of which occur a single time. Together, the top ten hold less than 5.5% of the sample. Sequences were obtained from PBMCs. All receptors come from a woman aged 25 to 39 in good health and CMV-seronegative.

The chain couples TRBV9 to TRBJ1-2; TRBD1 might be the D (5 bases). CDR3 length equals 15 residues. Trimming cost V 0 bases and J 3 bases, with 12 bases left between them. Germline CDR1 reads SGDLS; CDR2 reads YYNGEE. The CDR3 sequence is CASSVESGGYYGYTF. As DNA, the CDR3 is TGTGCCAGCAGCGTAGAGTCGGGGGGGTACTATGGCTACACCTTC.

The chain joins TRBV7-2 to TRBJ1-1, with a weak D call TRBD1 (5 bases). Germline CDR1 and CDR2: SGHTA and FQGNSA. This CDR3 is built from 14 residues. Trimming left V 3 bases short and J 1 base short, with 9 bases between. The CDR3: CASSFSTANTEAFF. In nucleotides, the CDR3 is TGTGCCAGCAGCTTCTCGACAGCGAACACTGAAGCTTTCTTT.